The TCR beta chain described here comes from a study of blood T cell repertoires in COVID-19. Study-wide background: From the United States, Italy and Spain came samples of acute and convalescent COVID-19.

Using immunoSEQ multiplex PCR, the repertoire was profiled, and TCRdb retains in-frame clones only, with some absent. In the table there are roughly 190,000 clones, more than 75% of which are singletons. This CDR3 is built from 14 residues. Per germline, CDR1 KGHSH and CDR2 LQKENI. Trimming removed 1 base at V and 4 bases at J, with 10 bases between. Sequencing was carried out using peripheral blood. The receptor was isolated from a human donor in a cohort sampled during active COVID-19. The rearrangement uses TRBV18 and TRBJ1-2, with D possibly TRBD1 on 6 matching bases. The CDR3 spells CASSPLDSTYGYTF. CDR3 sequence (DNA): TGTGCCAGCTCACCACTGGACAGCACCTATGGCTACACCTTC.